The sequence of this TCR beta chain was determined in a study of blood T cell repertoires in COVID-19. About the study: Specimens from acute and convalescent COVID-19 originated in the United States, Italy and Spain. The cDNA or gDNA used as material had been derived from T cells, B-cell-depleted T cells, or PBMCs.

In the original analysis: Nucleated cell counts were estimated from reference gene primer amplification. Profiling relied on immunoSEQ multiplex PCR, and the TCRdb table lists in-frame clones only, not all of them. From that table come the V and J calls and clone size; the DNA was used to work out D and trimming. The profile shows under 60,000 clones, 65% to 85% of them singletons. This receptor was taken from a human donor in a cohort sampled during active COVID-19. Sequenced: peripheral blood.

This CDR3 reads CASRRQGNTEAFF. In DNA, the CDR3 is TGTGCCAGCAGAAGACAGGGGAACACTGAAGCTTTCTTT. This chain links TRBV6-5 with TRBJ1-1; 7 bases map to TRBD1. The CDR3 runs to 13 residues. With 6 bases clipped from V and 1 base from J, the junction kept 2 bases outside the gene matches. Germline loops: CDR1 MNHEY, CDR2 SVGAGI.